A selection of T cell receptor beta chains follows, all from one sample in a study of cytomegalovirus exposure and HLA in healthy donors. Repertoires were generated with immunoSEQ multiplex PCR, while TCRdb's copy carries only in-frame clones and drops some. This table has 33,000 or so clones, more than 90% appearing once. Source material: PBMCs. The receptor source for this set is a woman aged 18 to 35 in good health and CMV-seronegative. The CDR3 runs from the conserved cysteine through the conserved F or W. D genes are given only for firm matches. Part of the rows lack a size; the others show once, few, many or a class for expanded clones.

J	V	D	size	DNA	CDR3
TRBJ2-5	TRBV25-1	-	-	TGTGCCAGCAGTAACGGTCGGAGTGTCCCAATGGCCACGAAGTACTTC	CASSNGRSVPMATKYF
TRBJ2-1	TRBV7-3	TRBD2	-	TGTGCCAGCAGCCCGCAGACTAGCGCTGAGGAGCAGTTCTTC	CASSPQTSAEEQFF
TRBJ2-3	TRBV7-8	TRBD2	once	TGTGCCAGCAGCGATAGACTAGCGGGTTCCTCGGATACGCAGTATTTT	CASSDRLAGSSDTQYF
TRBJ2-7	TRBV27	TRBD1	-	TGTGCCAGCAGTTCCGTAGGCCGCCCCGGACAGGCCAGCTCCTACGAGCAGTACTTC	CASSSVGRPGQASSYEQYF
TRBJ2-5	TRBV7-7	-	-	TGTGCTAGCAGCTTAGGTAATCAAGAGACCCAGTACTTC	CASSLGNQETQYF
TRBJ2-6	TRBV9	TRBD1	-	TGTGCCAGCAGCGTAGAAGGGACAGGTGGGGCCAACGTCCTGACTTTC	CASSVEGTGGANVLTF
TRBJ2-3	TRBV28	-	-	TGTGCCAGCAGTTCTCCCCGGACTATAAACACAGATACGCAGTATTTT	CASSSPRTINTDTQYF
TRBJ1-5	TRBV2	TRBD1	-	TGTGCCAGCAGTGACCCACCTTACAGGGGGCGATCCCTCAATCAGCCCCAGCATTTT	CASSDPPYRGRSLNQPQHF
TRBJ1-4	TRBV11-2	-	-	TGTGCCAGCAGCTTATCGGGCTGGGCGGGCGAAAAACTGTTTTTT	CASSLSGWAGEKLFF
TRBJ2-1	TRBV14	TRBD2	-	TGTGCCAGCAGCCATTTAGCGGGTAACTCCTACAATGAGCAGTTCTTC	CASSHLAGNSYNEQFF
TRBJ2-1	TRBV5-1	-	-	TGCGCCAGCAGCTTGGGCTATTATGAAGTGAATGAGCAGTTCTTC	CASSLGYYEVNEQFF
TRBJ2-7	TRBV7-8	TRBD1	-	TGTGCCAGCAGCTTGGGGTGGGACAGGGGCTACGAGCAGTACTTC	CASSLGWDRGYEQYF
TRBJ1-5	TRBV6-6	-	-	TGTGCCAGCAGTTACTCAGGGGAGGGGCCCCAGCATTTT	CASSYSGEGPQHF
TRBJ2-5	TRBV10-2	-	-	TGCGCCAGCACCCCCCAGGTGACCAAGCGGAAAGAGACCCAGTACTTC	CASTPQVTKRKETQYF
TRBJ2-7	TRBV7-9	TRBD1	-	TGTGCCAGCAGCCCAGGACTCAGGGGGTACGAGCAGTACTTC	CASSPGLRGYEQYF
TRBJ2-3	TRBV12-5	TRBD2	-	TGTGCTAGTGGTTTGCAGACTAGCGGGAGGACGGATACGCAGTATTTT	CASGLQTSGRTDTQYF
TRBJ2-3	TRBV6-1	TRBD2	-	TGTGCCAGCAGTGAAGTCGGGGGGAGGGTCCTGGATACGCAGTATTTT	CASSEVGGRVLDTQYF
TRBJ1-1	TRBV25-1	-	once	TGTGCCAGCAGTGAAGACAGGATCAGCACTGAAGCTTTCTTT	CASSEDRISTEAFF
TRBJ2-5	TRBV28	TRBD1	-	TGTGCCAGCAGTTCCGACAGGGGGCAAGAGACCCAGTACTTC	CASSSDRGQETQYF
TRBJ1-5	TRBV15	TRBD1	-	TGTGCCACCAGCAGGTCCGGGACAGCTCAATTGAATCAGCCCCAGCATTTT	CATSRSGTAQLNQPQHF
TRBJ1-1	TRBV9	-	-	TGTGCCAGCAGCGTAGTAGGCGGGGGCAGTGAAGCTTTCTTT	CASSVVGGGSEAFF
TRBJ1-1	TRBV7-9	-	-	TGTTCCAGCTTCCTTCGCGGCGGAGATGAAGCTTTCTTT	CSSFLRGGDEAFF
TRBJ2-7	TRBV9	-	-	TGTGCCAGCAGCGTACCGATGGCGGACTACAACTACGAGCAGTACTTC	CASSVPMADYNYEQYF
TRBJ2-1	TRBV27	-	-	TGTGCCAGCAGTGGGTGGGGGGAGCCCTTGAGTACTTCCTACAATGAGCAGTTCTTC	CASSGWGEPLSTSYNEQFF
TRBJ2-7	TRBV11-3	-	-	TGTGCCAGCAGCTTAAGTGGAGGCTACGAGCAGTACTTC	CASSLSGGYEQYF
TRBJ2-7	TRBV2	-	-	TGTGCCAGCAGTTACAGACAAGCAGGGACCTACGAGCAGTACTTC	CASSYRQAGTYEQYF
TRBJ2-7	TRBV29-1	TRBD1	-	TGCAGCGTTGGACAGGGCCTCTACGAGCAGTACTTC	CSVGQGLYEQYF
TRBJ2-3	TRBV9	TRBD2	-	TGTGCCAGCAGCGCAAGCCCGGGACTAGCGGGAGTCTGGGATACGCAGTATTTT	CASSASPGLAGVWDTQYF
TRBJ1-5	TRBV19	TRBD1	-	TGTGCCAGTAGGGACAGGGGGGATCAGCCCCAGCATTTT	CASRDRGDQPQHF
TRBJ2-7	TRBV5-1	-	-	TGCGCCAGCAGCTTGGCCGATATAGGACAGGAGCAGTACTTC	CASSLADIGQEQYF
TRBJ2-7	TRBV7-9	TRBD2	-	TGTGCCAGCAGTACGGGAGGGCCACAAACCGAGCAGTACTTC	CASSTGGPQTEQYF
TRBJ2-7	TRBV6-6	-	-	TGTGCCAGCAGTTACTCGATCGGGTCGCCCTACGAGCAGTACTTC	CASSYSIGSPYEQYF
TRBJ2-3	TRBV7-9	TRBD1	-	TGTGCCAGCAGCTTAGGTCTACAGGGGGCAGATACGCAGTATTTT	CASSLGLQGADTQYF
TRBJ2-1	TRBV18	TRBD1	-	TGTGCCAGCTCATCTGGGACAGCGCTGAATGAGCAGTTCTTC	CASSSGTALNEQFF
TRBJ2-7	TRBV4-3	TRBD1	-	TGCGCCAGCAGCCAAGCTCCGGGACAGGGCTTTTTCGAGCAGTACTTC	CASSQAPGQGFFEQYF
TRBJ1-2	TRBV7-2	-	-	TGTGCCAGCAGCTTAGGGGGAGCACATGGCTACACCTTC	CASSLGGAHGYTF
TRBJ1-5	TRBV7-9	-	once	TGTGCCAGCAGCCCCATCTCGTTAGAGCCCCAGCATTTT	CASSPISLEPQHF
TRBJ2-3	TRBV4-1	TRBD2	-	TGCGCCAGCACCACCTCCCCCCCCCTAGCGGGAGTGTCAGATACGCAGTATTTT	CASTTSPPLAGVSDTQYF
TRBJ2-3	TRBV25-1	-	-	TGTGCCAGCAGTGAATCCCCTCCTAGCACAGATACGCAGTATTTT	CASSESPPSTDTQYF
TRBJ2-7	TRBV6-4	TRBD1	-	TGTGCCAGCAGTGACATTTGGGACAGAGCGTCTTCCTACGAGCAGTACTTC	CASSDIWDRASSYEQYF
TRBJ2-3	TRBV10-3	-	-	TGTGCCATCAGTGAGAGGCAGGACTATACGCAGTATTTT	CAISERQDYTQYF
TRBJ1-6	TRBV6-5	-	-	TGTGCCAGCAGTTACTCGCAGGGGAGGGATAATTCACCCCTCCACTTT	CASSYSQGRDNSPLHF
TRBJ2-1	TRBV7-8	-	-	TGTGCCAGCAGCTTAGGCGGGAATAGGTACAATGAGCAGTTCTTC	CASSLGGNRYNEQFF
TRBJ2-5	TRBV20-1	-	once	TGCAGTGCCCATGTAGCGGAGACCCAGTACTTC	CSAHVAETQYF
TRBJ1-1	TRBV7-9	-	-	TGTGCCAGCAGCTTCCTCAGTCTCCCAGAAGCTTTCTTT	CASSFLSLPEAFF
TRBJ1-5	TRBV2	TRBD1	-	TGTGCCAGCAGTGAAGTCGGGACAGGGGGCAGTAGGAGCAATCAGCCCCAGCATTTT	CASSEVGTGGSRSNQPQHF
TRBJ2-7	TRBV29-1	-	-	TGCAGCGTAGCCTCAAACGCCTACGAGCAGTACTTC	CSVASNAYEQYF
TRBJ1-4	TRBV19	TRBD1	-	TGTGCCAGTACCCCTGTCGACAGGGGAAATGAAAAACTGTTTTTT	CASTPVDRGNEKLFF
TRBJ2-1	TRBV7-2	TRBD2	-	TGTGCCAGCAGCTCATTAGCGGGAGTATCAAATGAGCAGTTCTTC	CASSSLAGVSNEQFF
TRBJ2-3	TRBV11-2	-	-	TGTGCCAGCAGCTTAGATCTCGCGGCAGGGCGGACAGATACGCAGTATTTT	CASSLDLAAGRTDTQYF
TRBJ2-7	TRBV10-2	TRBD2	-	TGCGCCAGCAGCCCTACTCGCGGGAGCTCCTACGAGCAGTACTTC	CASSPTRGSSYEQYF
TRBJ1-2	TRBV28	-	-	TGTGCCAGCAGGGGCCCTCCGGGACTGGGCGGCTACACCTTC	CASRGPPGLGGYTF
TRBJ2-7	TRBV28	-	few	TGTGCCAGCAGTTTATTGGGATCGACAGGCAAAACCTACGAGCAGTACTTC	CASSLLGSTGKTYEQYF